This entry describes one TCR beta chain. Libraries were prepared by immunoSEQ multiplex PCR; TCRdb keeps only in-frame clonotypes and omits some of them. The sample records some 12,000 clones, 70% being singletons. This entry belongs to a study of tissue T cells after allogeneic stem cell transplantation. The CDR3 covers 15 residues. CDR1 is SNHLY, CDR2 FYNNEI, per germline. V was trimmed by 8 bases and J by 2 bases, leaving 18 bases between them. The clonotype comes from a woman aged 18 to 49 with breast cancer. The sample in question was tissue from the right colon, obtained at autopsy. The rearrangement uses TRBV2 and TRBJ1-2; D is unclear. In DNA, the CDR3 is TGTGCCAGCCTCGTCGGGGAGGTCGGGAACTATGGCTACACCTTC. The encoded protein is CASLVGEVGNYGYTF.